The source of this TCR beta chain is a study of T cells after yellow fever vaccination. MiXCR, applied by TCRdb to the 5' RACE reads, yields one record per CDR3 protein. The sample includes some 99,000 distinct CDR3 sequences, roughly 5.2% seen only once; the top ten take over 40%. This clonotype was detected many times. The starting material was CD8+ T cells sorted from PBMCs, obtained 10 days after the yellow fever booster vaccination. This clonotype was sampled from a man aged 18 to 29 who received the YFV17D yellow fever vaccine.

The CDR3 DNA is TGCGCCAGCAGCCTCCTGACGGTCTACAATGAGCAGTTCTTC. This sequence encodes CASSLLTVYNEQFF. The chain employs TRBV5-1 and TRBJ2-1; D unresolved. V dropped 4 bases and J dropped 3 bases, with 11 bases sitting between them. Germline V lookup: CDR1 SGHRS, CDR2 YFSETQ. This CDR3 is 14 amino acids long.